The 25 T cell receptor beta chains listed next were all sequenced from one sample in a study of OX40 agonist ivuxolimab in advanced cancers. Assay: immunoSEQ multiplex PCR; the TCRdb copy retains only in-frame clones and omits some. The repertoire includes some 100,000 clones, about nine tenths of them detected once, and 0.31% sits in the top ten. This specimen was CD4+ or CD8+ T cells sorted from blood, taken in a trial of the OX40 agonist ivuxolimab. The receptors derive from an adult with an advanced solid tumor such as melanoma, head and neck, liver or kidney cancer.

The genes are TRBV7-2 and TRBJ1-1, with D possibly matching TRBD1 (6 bases). This CDR3 has 17 amino acids. CDR1 and CDR2 from the germline V gene are SGHTA and FQGNSA. With 0 bases removed from V and 0 bases from J, the gap between germline ends came to 14 bases. CDR3 protein: CASSLAYGGPMNTEAFF. The CDR3 DNA is TGTGCCAGCAGCTTAGCTTACGGGGGGCCAATGAACACTGAAGCTTTCTTT.

The chain is built from TRBV4-3 and TRBJ1-4; D is unclear. CDR3 size: 16 residues. Trimming pared 0 bases from V and 0 bases from J, leaving 8 bases between. The V gene's germline CDR1 is LGHNA and CDR2 YSLEER. In nucleotides, the CDR3 is TGCGCCAGCAGCCAAGATCTCACATCAACTAATGAAAAACTGTTTTTT. It specifies CASSQDLTSTNEKLFF.

This chain links TRBV18 with TRBJ1-4, with D uncertain. The CDR3 is 14 amino acids. Trimming left V 5 bases short and J 5 bases short, with 12 bases between. The germline V gene has CDR1 KGHSH and CDR2 LQKENI. CDR3: CASSYLHTNEKLFF. The CDR3 DNA is TGTGCCAGCTCATACTTACACACAAATGAAAAACTGTTTTTT.

This chain connects TRBV9 to TRBJ1-5; TRBD1 might be the D (6 bases). Germline V gene data show CDR1 as SGDLS and CDR2 as YYNGEE. The CDR3 contains 14 residues. V was shortened by 0 bases and J by 5 bases, with 9 bases between the two germline ends. The CDR3 spells CASSVADSYQPQHF. The DNA for the CDR3 is TGTGCCAGCAGCGTAGCGGACAGCTATCAGCCCCAGCATTTT.

The chain has TRBV29-1 and TRBJ1-5; weak D call: TRBD1 (5 bases). V lost 6 bases and J 3 bases, leaving 15 bases between the germline ends. CDR3 length: 14 residues. Germline-derived CDR1 and CDR2 are SQVTM and ANQGSEA. The CDR3 sequence is CSVAGTGVNQPQHF. The CDR3 coding sequence is TGCAGCGTCGCCGGGACCGGTGTCAATCAGCCCCAGCATTTT.

This rearrangement joins TRBV19 to TRBJ1-2; D gene uncertain. The CDR3 loop spans 12 amino acids. V was pared by 3 bases and J by 2 bases, with 4 bases between. Germline CDR1 reads LNHDA; CDR2 reads SQIVND (reference sequence). CDR3 region: CASSMENYGYTF. The CDR3 DNA follows: TGTGCCAGTAGTATGGAAAACTATGGCTACACCTTC.

The rearrangement links TRBV10-3 to TRBJ1-2; D ambiguous. V shed 4 bases and J shed 7 bases, with 10 bases lying between them. From germline, CDR1 is ENHRY and CDR2 SYGVKD. The CDR3 length is 12 residues. This chain's CDR3 is CAISGLSSGYTF. As DNA, the CDR3 is TGTGCCATCAGTGGGCTATCCTCTGGCTACACCTTC.

The chain employs TRBV9 and TRBJ2-7; 11 bases match TRBD2. The germline CDR1 and CDR2 sequences are SGDLS and YYNGEE. The CDR3 extends over 16 amino acids. V lost 4 bases to trimming and J lost 7 bases; unmatched junction nucleotides: 13. In nucleotides, the CDR3 is TGTGCCAGCAGCCCCTTTTGGGCTAGCGGGAGGAGGGAGCAGTACTTC. It is translated as CASSPFWASGRREQYF.

The V gene is TRBV5-1, the J gene TRBJ2-2, with D hard to call. The CDR3 consists of 16 residues. The germline V gene encodes CDR1 SGHRS and CDR2 YFSETQ. Trimming cost V 0 bases and J 0 bases, with 9 bases left between them. CDR3 in DNA: TGCGCCAGCAGCTTGGTCCCGGCCTCGAACACCGGGGAGCTGTTTTTT. Its translation: CASSLVPASNTGELFF.

This clone was seen only a few times. The V and J genes are TRBV10-2 and TRBJ2-2; D ambiguous. The germline CDR1 and CDR2 sequences are WSHSY and SAAADI. Trimming cost V 8 bases and J 1 base, with 11 bases left between them. This CDR3 has 14 amino acids. The CDR3, as DNA: TGCGCCAGCCAAAACCTACGGAACACCGGGGAGCTGTTTTTT. As protein: CASQNLRNTGELFF.

The V gene is TRBV27, the J gene TRBJ2-1; 9 nucleotides align to TRBD2. The CDR3 has 16 amino acids. After removal of 0 bases from V and 6 bases from J, the junction contained 6 bases not matched to a gene. The germline CDR1 and CDR2 sequences are MNHEY and SMNVEV (reference sequence). CDR3 coding DNA: TGTGCCAGCAGTTTATCGGCGGGAGGGGCCACCAATGAGCAGTTCTTC. Translation gives CASSLSAGGATNEQFF.

V gene TRBV4-3 combines with J gene TRBJ2-4; TRBD1 aligns across 9 bases. The CDR3 consists of 15 residues. Germline V gene data show CDR1 as LGHNA and CDR2 as YSLEER. V lost 1 base, J lost 6 bases, and 4 bases stayed unmatched. CDR3 loop: CASSQVATGGNIQYF. DNA of the CDR3: TGCGCCAGCAGCCAAGTTGCGACAGGGGGAAACATTCAGTACTTC.

CDR3 protein: CASSQQPGYYYEQYF. The DNA for the CDR3 is TGTGCCAGCAGCCAACAACCGGGATATTACTACGAGCAGTACTTC. V usage is TRBV4-2 and J usage is TRBJ2-7; a possible D gene is TRBD2 (5 bases). This CDR3 contains 15 residues. Trimming pared 2 bases from V and 3 bases from J, leaving 14 bases between. CDR1 and CDR2 (germline): LGHNA, YNFKEQ.

Details on this clone: The sample contains more than one DNA sequence encoding this CDR3. The rearrangement joins TRBV7-2 to TRBJ2-5; D perhaps matches TRBD2 (5 bases). Germline loops: CDR1 SGHTA, CDR2 FQGNSA. The germline V and J ends were trimmed by 0 bases and 1 base, with 6 bases remaining between them. CDR3 length equals 14 residues. DNA for the CDR3: TGTGCCAGCAGCTTAGCAGGGAGCCAAGAGACCCAGTACTTC. Amino acids: CASSLAGSQETQYF.

This chain uses TRBV7-2 with TRBJ2-5; 8 positions match TRBD1. In germline, CDR1 is SGHTA, CDR2 FQGNSA. There are 13 residues in the CDR3. Germline trimming cut 5 bases from V and 5 bases from J; bases unmatched to any gene: 4. The CDR3 DNA follows: TGTGCCAGCAGCCAGGGGGCTGGTGAGACCCAGTACTTC. Its translation is CASSQGAGETQYF.

V gene TRBV6-6 combines with J gene TRBJ2-7, with a possible D match to TRBD2 (6 bases). V lost 6 bases, J lost 4 bases, and 10 bases lay in between. In germline, CDR1 is MNHNY, CDR2 SVGAGI (reference sequence). The CDR3 runs 12 residues. CDR3 nucleotides: TGTGCCAGCAGCAACGGGGGTTACGAGCAGTACTTC. It encodes CASSNGGYEQYF.

This chain joins TRBV28 and TRBJ2-3; 8 bases are a match to TRBD2. The CDR3 is made up of 16 amino acids. J lost 4 bases, V lost 5 bases, and 11 bases had no gene match. The germline CDR1 and CDR2 sequences are MDHEN and SYDVKM. CDR3 region: CASSAAGGAYPDTQYF. CDR3 nucleotides: TGTGCCAGCAGTGCCGCGGGAGGCGCGTACCCAGATACGCAGTATTTT.

The genes are TRBV7-9 and TRBJ1-1; D is perhaps TRBD1 (6 bases). Germline-derived CDR1 and CDR2 are SEHNR and FQNEAQ (reference sequence). CDR3 length: 14 residues. V was cut by 1 base and J by 1 base, with 7 bases left in between. In DNA form, the CDR3 reads TGTGCCAGCAGCTTAGGGGACAAGAACACTGAAGCTTTCTTT. It specifies CASSLGDKNTEAFF.

The chain carries TRBV7-2 and TRBJ2-7, with 9 bases matching TRBD1. The CDR3 runs 16 residues. Unmatched junction bases numbered 12, after V lost 6 bases and J lost 3 bases. CDR1 and CDR2 (germline): SGHTA, FQGNSA. For the CDR3, the DNA is TGTGCCAGCAGTTCAGGGGGGGGACAGGGCGTCTACGAGCAGTACTTC. It specifies CASSSGGGQGVYEQYF.

V is TRBV16 and J is TRBJ1-2, with D maybe TRBD1 (5 bases). CDR1 is KGHSY, CDR2 FQNENV, per germline. The CDR3 extends over 13 amino acids. Trimming cost V 3 bases and J 1 base, with 6 bases left between them. In nucleotides, the CDR3 is TGTGCCAGCAGCCAGGGGCTTAACTATGGCTACACCTTC. It is translated as CASSQGLNYGYTF.

The chain combines TRBV19 with TRBJ2-7; 10 bases agree with TRBD1. V was pared by 10 bases and J by 4 bases, with 7 bases of the junction left unmatched. Germline CDR1 LNHDA, CDR2 SQIVND (reference sequence). This CDR3 comprises 13 residues. The CDR3 reads CATSGQGWYEQYF. The DNA for the CDR3 is TGTGCCACCTCGGGACAGGGGTGGTACGAGCAGTACTTC.

The CDR3 DNA follows: TGTGCCAGCAGTCTCAGGGGCCCTTTCAACAGGGGGGAGCTGTTTTTT. Protein sequence: CASSLRGPFNRGELFF. The chain links TRBV6-6 to TRBJ2-2; a possible D gene is TRBD1 (6 bases). CDR1 and CDR2 (germline): MNHNY, SVGAGI (reference sequence). There are 16 residues in the CDR3. V was pared by 5 bases and J by 8 bases, with 21 bases between.

This CDR3 reads CASSLAGASGPYEQYF. In DNA, the CDR3 is TGTGCCAGCAGCTTGGCCGGGGCTAGCGGACCCTACGAGCAGTACTTC. The chain couples TRBV5-4 to TRBJ2-7; 7 nucleotides align to TRBD2. CDR1 is SGHNT and CDR2 is YYREEE in the germline V gene (reference sequence). V lost 0 bases to trimming and J lost 2 bases; unmatched junction nucleotides: 8. CDR3 size: 16 residues.

V and J are TRBV7-2 and TRBJ2-2; no firm D call. V was shortened by 1 base and J by 0 bases, with 9 bases between the two germline ends. The CDR3 sequence is 16 residues long. The V gene's germline CDR1 is SGHTA and CDR2 FQGNSA. The CDR3 sequence is CASSLVQRPNTGELFF. CDR3 coding DNA: TGTGCCAGCAGCTTAGTTCAGCGACCGAACACCGGGGAGCTGTTTTTT.

The chain joins TRBV6-5 to TRBJ1-2, with no clear D. CDR1 is MNHEY, CDR2 SVGAGI, per germline. The CDR3 contains 14 residues. V was cut by 4 bases and J by 0 bases, with 9 bases left in between. This CDR3 is CASSLGRTNYGYTF. The CDR3 coding sequence is TGTGCCAGCAGTTTGGGCAGAACTAACTATGGCTACACCTTC.